This paragraph covers one TCR beta chain sequence. The target of this receptor is not known. No much larger clone is present one base from it, and per-base qualities are unavailable. These data originate in a study of tumor-infiltrating T cells and Merkel cell polyomavirus (dated by TCRdb to 2016 to 2017). The study in broad terms: In Merkel cell carcinoma patients, the study investigated CD8+ T cells specific for the Merkel cell polyomavirus KLL epitope. Across the study, one tumor sample was obtained as a frozen nodal tumor digest and one as a flash-frozen core biopsy of a metastasis. TRB sequencing was performed on KLL-tetramer-sorted cells from blood or tumor-infiltrating lymphocytes in some 14 samples, as well as on about a dozen matched whole-tumor samples. Most of the whole-tumor samples were roughly 26-micron curls sectioned from formalin-fixed, paraffin-embedded tissue blocks. Disease stage at presentation varied among the patients, and patient follow-up lasted a median of 2.7 years, ranging from about 1.1 to 6.0 years. Varied, non-standardized therapies, including chemotherapy, radiation and immunotherapies, were received by the patients. Study-wide conclusions, independent of this receptor: A significant MCC-specific survival advantage (P = 0.0051) was associated with tumors having more unique KLL-specific clonotypes (roughly 5-108 vs 0-3). Significantly improved MCC-specific survival was associated with a higher fraction of KLL-specific T cells within tumors (roughly 1.9-20% versus roughly 0-0.15%). KLL-specific TRB repertoires were diverse and mostly private, with just one public clonotype, shared by two patients, among roughly 400 unique sequences. The small sample size of the study (n of about 11 patients) is recognized as a limitation. The study examined just one viral epitope, so T cells targeting other Merkel cell polyomavirus epitopes were not captured.

CDR1 and CDR2 are read off the germline V gene (reference sequence) as LNHDA and SQIVND. V loses 3 bases of germline sequence and J loses 2 bases, and the interval between the two ends is 16 bases. The CDR3 goes from the cysteine to the phenylalanine over 16 residues. Solely the CDR3 DNA is kept, with 48 bases framed from the first base. Library construction relied on the immunoSEQ multiplex PCR assay. Adaptive Biotechnologies (Seattle, WA) carried out the genomic DNA extraction, TRB sequencing and normalization. On the authors' methods: Clonality was calculated as one minus the Shannon entropy of productive TRB sequences, normalized by log2 of unique productive sequences. To identify KLL-specific clonotypes in tumors, TCRbeta CDR3 amino acid sequences were matched against the sequences from the tetramer-sorted sample of each patient. What TCRdb holds here is the immuneACCESS table cut down to in-frame rearrangements. Part of the clones is not present; checked against another copy, under half of the missing clones reflect an unresolved V gene, and the others are unexplained. The V and J calls and the clone size are those of that table, but D and trimming were determined from the DNA. Here the sample has under 30,000 clones; about 90% occur a single time. Of the sample, around 2.8% is held by the ten largest clones.

Robust positive staining for Merkel cell polyomavirus Large T antigen was observed by immunohistochemistry in the tumors of all patients. Around 11 Merkel cell carcinoma patients with robust KLL-tetramer+ populations, above 0.04% of CD8+ T cells, in blood and/or cultured TIL were included. Every patient was Caucasian, and patient ages had a median of around 65 years and ranged from roughly 50 to 77 years. For patients with unknown primaries who presented with nodal disease, or in cases where primary tissue was insufficient, lymph node tumors were analyzed. Recombination linked TRBV19 to TRBJ1-2; TRBD1 could be the D gene, as 5 bases match. This receptor was obtained from a man in his forties or fifties with Merkel cell carcinoma. Material for sequencing was lymph node tissue. Read as DNA, the sequence is TGTGCCAGTAGTATCAGCGGGGGGGGGACCAACTATGGCTACACCTTC. It translates as CASSISGGGTNYGYTF.